The present T cell receptor beta chain was sequenced within a study of CD8 T cells in Susac syndrome. The V end was cut by 0 bases, the J end by 2 bases, with 14 bases between. The length of the CDR3 is 16 residues. Per germline, CDR1 MNHEY and CDR2 SVGAGI. It was healthy donors who served as the controls, matched for age and sex. Random hexamers were used to reverse transcribe an amount of about 0.45 to 1 ug RNA. A multiplex approach, immunoSEQ multiplex PCR, amplified TCR beta CDR3 across 54 Vbeta and 13 Jbeta. TCRdb redid the calling of the immunoSEQ multiplex PCR reads with MiXCR, one entry per CDR3 protein. Altogether some 99,000 distinct CDR3 sequences are present, about 96% being singletons, with the ten largest covering approximately 0.092%.

The chain uses TRBV6-5 and TRBJ2-7, with D unclear. The receptor was isolated from a human donor in good health. Sequencing input: CD4+ T cells from PBMCs. The CDR3 loop reads CASSYSTNIRTYEQYF. The CDR3 DNA reads TGTGCCAGCAGTTACTCCACCAACATTAGAACCTACGAGCAGTACTTC.